This is a list of T cell receptor beta chains from one sample in a study of T cell repertoires in cytomegalovirus infection. One entry per CDR3 protein, called by TCRdb with MiXCR from the reads. The table records about 180,000 distinct CDR3 sequences, 17% of them present only once. Sequenced sample: CD8+ T cells from PBMCs. These receptors were taken from a human donor in good health (CMV status not recorded). Some clones in this sample may be carry-over from other donors' samples. The CDR3 runs from the conserved cysteine through the conserved F or W. A D gene is named only where the DNA matches it firmly. Some rows mark clone size as missing; the rest say once, few, many or name a class of expanded clone.

>TRBD1|TRBJ2-2|TRBV7-8|NA
CASSLEAGTGAGGELFF
TGTGCCAGCAGCTTAGAGGCCGGGACAGGGGCTGGCGGGGAGCTGTTTTTT
>TRBD1|TRBJ1-2|TRBV6-5|NA
CASSYATGGLYGYTF
TGTGCCAGCAGTTACGCGACAGGGGGTTTATATGGCTACACCTTC
>TRBD2|TRBJ2-1|TRBV29-1|few
CSVEDPILAGGINEQFF
TGCAGCGTTGAAGATCCCATCCTAGCGGGGGGTATCAATGAGCAGTTCTTC
>TRBD2|TRBJ2-2|TRBV10-3|NA
CAIRLAGGPESGELFF
TGTGCCATCAGGCTAGCGGGGGGGCCCGAATCCGGGGAGCTGTTTTTT
>NA|TRBJ2-5|TRBV7-4|NA
CASSNPGARETQYF
TGTGCCAGCAGCAACCCAGGGGCTCGGGAGACCCAGTACTTC
>TRBD2|TRBJ2-1|TRBV19|few
CASNWGGNEQFF
TGTGCCAGTAACTGGGGGGGAAATGAGCAGTTCTTC
>NA|TRBJ2-1|TRBV7-8|few
CASSDRTEPANNEQFF
TGTGCCAGCAGCGATAGGACAGAACCGGCTAACAATGAGCAGTTCTTC
>NA|TRBJ2-1|TRBV5-1|few
CASSLGQNSYNEQFF
TGCGCCAGCAGCTTGGGACAGAACTCCTACAATGAGCAGTTCTTC
>NA|TRBJ1-1|TRBV6-2/TRBV6-3|few
CASSYRNFANKAFF
TGTGCCAGCAGTTACAGAAATTTTGCCAATAAAGCTTTCTTT
>NA|TRBJ1-1|TRBV27|NA
CASRLGTEAFF
TGTGCCAGCAGACTCGGTACTGAAGCTTTCTTT
>NA|TRBJ1-1|TRBV7-9|NA
CAGNQGNTEAFF
TGTGCCGGGAACCAGGGAAACACTGAAGCTTTCTTT
>TRBD2|TRBJ2-2|TRBV20-1|NA
CSARDLGLAVGNTGELFF
TGCAGTGCTAGAGATCTGGGACTAGCCGTGGGAAACACCGGGGAGCTGTTTTTT
>NA|TRBJ2-1|TRBV5-6|few
CASSLVTSNEQFF
TGTGCCAGCAGCTTGGTTACTAGCAATGAGCAGTTCTTC
>NA|TRBJ2-3|TRBV7-9|few
CASSTPSPGYDSDTQYF
TGTGCCAGCAGCACCCCCTCTCCCGGCTACGATTCAGATACGCAGTATTTT
>NA|TRBJ2-3|TRBV7-2|NA
CASSLMAGEGTDTQYF
TGTGCCAGCAGCTTAATGGCTGGGGAGGGCACAGATACGCAGTATTTT
>NA|TRBJ2-2|TRBV7-9|few
CASSFNPSGELFF
TGTGCCAGCAGTTTTAATCCATCCGGGGAGCTGTTTTTT
>NA|TRBJ2-7|TRBV7-6|NA
CASSSRTDSYEQYF
TGTGCCAGCAGCTCTAGGACAGACTCCTACGAGCAGTACTTC
>NA|TRBJ1-1|TRBV6-1|NA
CASSEIGGNTEAFF
TGTGCCAGCAGTGAAATCGGGGGGAACACTGAAGCTTTCTTT
>NA|TRBJ1-2|TRBV7-2|many
CASSTGIGSYGYTF
TGTGCCAGCAGTACAGGGATTGGAAGTTATGGCTACACCTTC
>NA|TRBJ2-7|TRBV6-5|few
CASSSFPGTFSYEQYF
TGTGCCAGCAGTTCTTTCCCTGGGACGTTTTCCTACGAGCAGTACTTC
>NA|TRBJ2-7|TRBV27|many
CASSLQGGNYEQYF
TGTGCCAGCAGTTTACAGGGTGGGAACTACGAGCAGTACTTC
>NA|TRBJ1-3|TRBV7-9|NA
CASSLGHRRATIYF
TGTGCCAGCAGCTTAGGCCACCGGAGGGCCACCATATATTTT